One and the same sample provided the 12 T cell receptor beta chains below, sequenced in a study of cytomegalovirus exposure and HLA in healthy donors. Sequencing was performed with immunoSEQ multiplex PCR; in TCRdb, only in-frame clones are kept and a portion is missing. The sample records about 360,000 clones, 75% to 90% being singletons. Sequenced sample: PBMCs. The receptor source for this set is a woman aged 18-29 years in good health and CMV-seronegative.

The rearrangement joins TRBV6-1 to TRBJ1-1; the D gene is possibly TRBD1 (5 bases). Per germline, CDR1 MNHNS and CDR2 SASEGT. The V and J ends lost 10 bases and 4 bases respectively, with 13 bases between them. The CDR3 covers 12 residues. CDR3 bases: TGTGCCACCCTTCAGGGAAGCACTGAAGCTTTCTTT. Translated, it gives CATLQGSTEAFF.

This clone was picked up one time. V usage is TRBV7-6 and J usage is TRBJ2-5; 9 nucleotides align to TRBD2. Germline V lookup: CDR1 SGHVS, CDR2 FNYEAQ. Germline trimming cut 4 bases from V and 6 bases from J; bases unmatched to any gene: 12. This CDR3 comprises 16 residues. CDR3 DNA sequence: TGTGCCAGCAGCTCATTTGGACTAGCGATTTCTCAGACCCAGTACTTC. Translating gives CASSSFGLAISQTQYF.

The chain has TRBV5-1 and TRBJ1-4; TRBD1 matches 7 bases. The CDR3 contains 14 residues. Per germline, CDR1 SGHRS and CDR2 YFSETQ. J lost 0 bases, V lost 7 bases, and 3 bases had no gene match. The CDR3: CASRTGPTNEKLFF. CDR3 DNA sequence: TGCGCCAGCCGGACAGGTCCAACTAATGAAAAACTGTTTTTT.

V gene TRBV5-6 combines with J gene TRBJ1-2; D is undetermined. V was shortened by 4 bases and J by 4 bases, with 11 bases between the two germline ends. The CDR3 extends over 13 amino acids. Germline CDR1 SGHDT, CDR2 YYEEEE. The CDR3 nucleotides are TGTGCCAGCAGCCGGCGGGCCTCCTATGGCTACACCTTC. Its translation: CASSRRASYGYTF.

The table lists this clone with a count of one. The gene calls are TRBV29-1 and TRBJ1-4; perhaps TRBD1 as D (6 bases). Germline lookup yields CDR1 SQVTM and CDR2 ANQGSEA. This CDR3 contains 14 residues. The V gene lost 6 bases and the J gene lost 7 bases, with 18 bases spanning the gap. CDR3 nucleotides: TGCAGCGTGTCGGTCGGCGGGGGGCGTGAAAAACTGTTTTTT. It specifies CSVSVGGGREKLFF.

The rearrangement links TRBV6-1 to TRBJ1-6; 11 positions agree with TRBD1. Trimming cost V 0 bases and J 0 bases; bases outside gene matches: 7. In germline, CDR1 is MNHNS, CDR2 SASEGT. This CDR3 is built from 20 residues. The CDR3 region is CASSEAAGTGGYSYNSPLHF. CDR3 DNA sequence: TGTGCCAGCAGTGAAGCGGCCGGGACAGGGGGTTACTCCTATAATTCACCCCTCCACTTT.

The chain has TRBV29-1 and TRBJ2-1; 8 positions agree with TRBD1. Germline V gene data show CDR1 as SQVTM and CDR2 as ANQGSEA. The CDR3 loop spans 11 amino acids. V lost 8 bases and J lost 6; bases outside the gene matches: 3. This chain's CDR3 is CSTTGGNEQFF. The CDR3 coding sequence is TGCAGCACCACAGGGGGCAATGAGCAGTTCTTC.

V and J are TRBV6-1 and TRBJ1-5; D is unclear. The V gene's germline CDR1 is MNHNS and CDR2 SASEGT. V lost 1 base and J lost 1, with 11 bases in between. There are 16 residues in the CDR3. As DNA, the CDR3 is TGTGCCAGCAGTGAAGGTGTGGAGGGAAGCAATCAGCCCCAGCATTTT. This translates into CASSEGVEGSNQPQHF.

V gene TRBV27 combines with J gene TRBJ1-5; a possible D gene is TRBD1 (5 bases). The CDR3 has 17 amino acids. Trimming removed 7 bases from V and 0 bases from J, with 19 bases in between. The germline gives CDR1 MNHEY, CDR2 SMNVEV (reference sequence). The CDR3 sequence is CASKWRAGDYSNQPQHF. CDR3 coding DNA: TGTGCCAGCAAATGGAGGGCGGGGGATTATAGCAATCAGCCCCAGCATTTT.

V and J are TRBV9 and TRBJ2-3; perhaps TRBD2 as D (5 bases). This CDR3 is 16 amino acids long. V was pared by 0 bases and J by 4 bases, with 15 bases between. Per germline, CDR1 SGDLS and CDR2 YYNGEE. CDR3 in amino acids: CASSVAIWGVADTQYF. CDR3 nucleotide sequence: TGTGCCAGCAGCGTAGCCATATGGGGAGTAGCAGATACGCAGTATTTT.

The chain has TRBV6-1 and TRBJ2-2, with D tentatively TRBD1 (5 bases). The germline gives CDR1 MNHNS, CDR2 SASEGT. The V gene lost 4 bases and the J gene lost 6 bases, with 12 bases spanning the gap. The CDR3 sequence is 14 residues long. The CDR3 sequence is CASSGQPKAGELFF. CDR3 nucleotides: TGTGCCAGCAGTGGACAGCCCAAAGCCGGGGAGCTGTTTTTT.

The chain recombines TRBV5-1 with TRBJ2-1, with 8 positions matching TRBD2. This CDR3 is built from 14 residues. The trim removed 4 bases at V and 10 bases at J, leaving 10 bases unmatched. Germline CDR1 is SGHRS and CDR2 is YFSETQ. CDR3 sequence: CASSLAARLAEQFF. DNA of the CDR3: TGCGCCAGCAGCCTAGCCGCCCGACTAGCGGAGCAGTTCTTC.